The 10 T cell receptor beta chains presented below share a single source sample, sequenced in a study of blood T cell repertoires in COVID-19. The protocol was immunoSEQ multiplex PCR, while the TCRdb copy is restricted to in-frame clones and leaves out a portion. The top ten hold less than 2% of the sample, which has approximately 210,000 clones, 88% seen once. The sample taken for sequencing was peripheral blood. The receptors were gathered from a man in his 70s with acute or convalescent COVID-19.

CDR3 nucleotide sequence: TGTGCCAGCAGCCCCCAGAGAGCGGGAGCTTCTGAGACCCAGTACTTC. This sequence encodes CASSPQRAGASETQYF. The V and J genes are TRBV3-1 (or the pseudogene TRBV3-2) and TRBJ2-5; 8 nucleotides match TRBD2. The junction had 12 bases not matched to a gene; V was cut back by 4 bases and J by 5 bases. CDR3 size: 16 residues. CDR1 is LGHDT and CDR2 is YNNKEL in the germline V gene (reference sequence).

V is TRBV27 and J is TRBJ1-2; 9 nucleotides line up with TRBD1. CDR1 and CDR2 (germline): MNHEY, SMNVEV (reference sequence). V trimming: 5 bases; J trimming: 8 bases; junction bases outside the gene matches: 15. The CDR3 extends over 16 amino acids. CDR3 in DNA: TGTGCCAGCAGTGCCTCCGGAGGGACAGGGATCCTCGGCTACACCTTC. Translating it yields CASSASGGTGILGYTF.

The chain is built from TRBV10-3 and TRBJ2-3; 10 bases are a match to TRBD1. This CDR3 contains 16 residues. V shed 5 bases, J shed 4 bases, and the junction held 9 bases outside the gene matches. CDR1 and CDR2 (germline): ENHRY, SYGVKD. CDR3 sequence reads: CAISKTGGARADTQYF. The CDR3 DNA is TGTGCCATCAGTAAGACAGGGGGCGCGCGGGCAGATACGCAGTATTTT.

The J gene is TRBJ1-2, the V gene TRBV29-1; D unclear. V lost 2 bases and J 4 bases, leaving 14 bases between the germline ends. CDR1 is SQVTM, CDR2 ANQGSEA, per germline. The CDR3 has 14 amino acids. CDR3 region: CSVEPQRRSYGYTF. CDR3 DNA: TGCAGCGTTGAACCTCAGAGGAGGTCCTATGGCTACACCTTC.

The chain links TRBV20-1 to TRBJ1-1, with D unclear. The V gene lost 4 bases and the J gene lost 7 bases, with 10 bases spanning the gap. This CDR3 spans 11 amino acids. The germline V gene has CDR1 DFQATT and CDR2 SNEGSKA (reference sequence). CDR3 sequence reads: CSATKRDEAFF. In DNA form, the CDR3 reads TGCAGTGCTACGAAAAGAGATGAAGCTTTCTTT.

This chain links TRBV5-1 with TRBJ2-3; 7 positions match TRBD2. V lost 0 bases to trimming and J lost 6 bases; unmatched junction nucleotides: 7. The CDR3 loop spans 15 amino acids. The germline gives CDR1 SGHRS, CDR2 YFSETQ. The CDR3, as DNA: TGCGCCAGCAGCTTGGGTCTAGCGGCGACCGATACGCAGTATTTT. Amino acids: CASSLGLAATDTQYF.

The rearrangement joins TRBV27 to TRBJ2-1; 8 bases match TRBD1. The CDR3 has 13 amino acids. CDR1 and CDR2 (germline): MNHEY, SMNVEV (reference sequence). V lost 5 bases, J lost 7 bases, and 4 bases stayed unmatched. The CDR3 here is CASSPDRVNEQFF. In DNA form, the CDR3 reads TGTGCCAGCAGTCCGGACAGGGTGAATGAGCAGTTCTTC.

The chain uses TRBV7-9 and TRBJ1-2, with D hard to call. V shed 1 base and J shed 8 bases, with 11 bases lying between them. The CDR3 loop spans 13 amino acids. CDR1 and CDR2 (germline): SEHNR, FQNEAQ (reference sequence). The CDR3 loop reads CASSLDGYGGYTF. The CDR3 region has the DNA TGTGCCAGCAGCTTAGACGGGTATGGCGGCTACACCTTC.

V gene TRBV15 combines with J gene TRBJ2-4, with D perhaps matching TRBD2 (5 bases). This CDR3 is 14 amino acids long. V was clipped by 0 bases and J by 4 bases, with 7 bases between them. Germline V gene lookup returns CDR1 LNHNV and CDR2 YYDKDF (reference sequence). CDR3 DNA: TGTGCCACCAGCAGAGACGGGAAGAAAAACATTCAGTACTTC. It is translated as CATSRDGKKNIQYF.

This chain uses TRBV10-3 with TRBJ1-2, with 8 bases aligning to TRBD1. CDR3 length equals 12 residues. V lost 4 bases and J lost 6; bases outside the gene matches: 1. CDR1 is ENHRY, CDR2 SYGVKD, per germline. The CDR3 region is CAISAQGDGYTF. The CDR3 DNA is TGTGCCATCAGTGCACAGGGGGATGGCTACACCTTC.